The rows below give T cell receptor beta chains drawn from one sample of a study of beta chain features in type 1 diabetes. Here immunoSEQ multiplex PCR was the method, and the copy in TCRdb shows in-frame clones only, minus some. The top ten hold 0.044% of the sample, which has some 360,000 clones, 20% seen once. Sequences were obtained from naive CD4+ T cells from blood. All receptors come from a young woman in good health. Each CDR3 is given with its conserved first and last residue. Each record gives: clone size, V gene, D gene, J gene, CDR3 DNA, CDR3 protein. The D gene is left open where the match is weak. Size is omitted from some rows. Given values are once, few, many or a class for expanded clones.

NA	TRBV9	TRBD2	TRBJ2-7	TGTGCCAGCAGCGTAGGTTATAGCGGGCTGTACGAGCAGTACTTC	CASSVGYSGLYEQYF
NA	TRBV9	NA	TRBJ2-3	TGTGCCAGCAGCGTAGAGGCGGGTGGCGGTACGCAGTATTTT	CASSVEAGGGTQYF
NA	TRBV5-1	NA	TRBJ1-1	TGCGCCAGCAGCTTGGACAGTGTGAGCACTGAAGCTTTCTTT	CASSLDSVSTEAFF
few	TRBV4-2	TRBD1	TRBJ2-7	TGTGCCAGCAGCCAAGGGCAGGACAGGGGATGGAAAGAGCAGTACTTC	CASSQGQDRGWKEQYF
few	TRBV7-9	TRBD2	TRBJ2-2	TGTGCCGGGTGGGGACTAGCGGAGCCCGGGGAGCTGTTTTTT	CAGWGLAEPGELFF
few	TRBV11-2	NA	TRBJ2-1	TGTGCCAGCAGCTTTGTCTATGAGCAGTTCTTC	CASSFVYEQFF
NA	TRBV28	TRBD1	TRBJ1-2	TGTGCCAGCAGTTCTGGGACAGGGGAGAACGGCTACACCTTC	CASSSGTGENGYTF
NA	TRBV27	TRBD1	TRBJ2-2	TGTGCCAGCAGTTTATCTTGGACAGGGTGGGCCGGGGAGCTGTTTTTT	CASSLSWTGWAGELFF
NA	TRBV9	TRBD2	TRBJ2-7	TGTGCCAGCAGCGAGACTAGCGGGGGCCTTCCCTACTACGAGCAGTACTTC	CASSETSGGLPYYEQYF
NA	TRBV5-1	TRBD1	TRBJ1-1	TGCGCCAGCAGCTTGACAGGGGAGACTGAAGCTTTCTTT	CASSLTGETEAFF
few	TRBV30	NA	TRBJ1-1	TGTGCCTGGAGAGGAGGGACTGAAGCTTTCTTT	CAWRGGTEAFF
few	TRBV4-3	NA	TRBJ2-7	TGCGCCAGCAGCCAAGACGTCTCTTCCTACGAGCAGTACTTC	CASSQDVSSYEQYF
few	TRBV4-1	TRBD1	TRBJ2-3	TGCGCCAGCAGCCCCCAAACAGGGGTGATAACAGATACGCAGTATTTT	CASSPQTGVITDTQYF
few	TRBV5-1	NA	TRBJ1-1	TGCGCCAGCAGCCCGTCCGACAGGACGAACACTGAAGCTTTCTTT	CASSPSDRTNTEAFF
NA	TRBV4-2	NA	TRBJ1-2	TGTGCCAGCAGCCAAGAAGGGGGTCAGGGAAATGGCTACACCTTC	CASSQEGGQGNGYTF
few	TRBV5-1	NA	TRBJ1-5	TGCGCCAGCAGCATGGACTACGCAGGCAATCAGCCCCAGCATTTT	CASSMDYAGNQPQHF
NA	TRBV5-1	NA	TRBJ1-5	TGCGCCAGCAGGCAGACAGCGTATAGCAATCAGCCCCAGCATTTT	CASRQTAYSNQPQHF
few	TRBV10-3	TRBD2	TRBJ2-7	TGTGCCATCAGTGCCCCGGGACTAGGTTCCGAGCAGTACTTC	CAISAPGLGSEQYF
few	TRBV6-5	TRBD2	TRBJ2-4	TGTGCCAGCAGTTACAAGCGGGGGGGCGACGACATTCAGTACTTC	CASSYKRGGDDIQYF
NA	TRBV2	NA	TRBJ1-1	TGTGCCAGCAGTGATCAGGTTCTGAACACTGAAGCTTTCTTT	CASSDQVLNTEAFF
few	TRBV2	TRBD1	TRBJ2-1	TGTGGAACACAGGGGAGCTCCGATGAGCAGTTCTTC	CGTQGSSDEQFF
NA	TRBV6-5	TRBD1	TRBJ1-2	TGTGCCAGCAGTTACTCGGACAGGGGAGGTGGCTACACCTTC	CASSYSDRGGGYTF
NA	TRBV4-1	NA	TRBJ2-3	TGCGCCAGCAGCCACTGGGACACTTCCACAGATACGCAGTATTTT	CASSHWDTSTDTQYF
few	TRBV7-2	TRBD2	TRBJ2-7	TGTGCCAGCAGCCGGACTAGCGGGAGGTACGAGCAGTACTTC	CASSRTSGRYEQYF
few	TRBV25-1	NA	TRBJ2-4	TGTGCCAGCAGTGGTAAAGGGGAAGCCAAAAACATTCAGTACTTC	CASSGKGEAKNIQYF
NA	TRBV29-1	TRBD1	TRBJ1-2	TGCAGCGGCTTCAGCTCAGGGGGCGGGGGCTACACCTTC	CSGFSSGGGGYTF
NA	TRBV29-1	NA	TRBJ2-5	TGCAGCGTTGAATTCTCCGGGAACCCGGAGACCCAGTACTTC	CSVEFSGNPETQYF
NA	TRBV19	TRBD2	TRBJ2-5	TGTGCCACCCAACTAGCGGGAGGGCAGGAGACCCAGTACTTC	CATQLAGGQETQYF
NA	TRBV5-6	TRBD1	TRBJ2-5	TGTGCCAGCAGCTTAGTGGGGACAGACCAAGAGACCCAGTACTTC	CASSLVGTDQETQYF
NA	TRBV30	NA	TRBJ2-6	TGTGCCTCCTCACAATCTGGGGCCAACGTCCTGACTTTC	CASSQSGANVLTF
NA	TRBV7-8	NA	TRBJ2-1	TGTGCCAGCAGTCGCCGGTCCCTCGATGAGCAGTTCTTC	CASSRRSLDEQFF
NA	TRBV30	NA	TRBJ2-3	TGTGCCTGGAGCGTGGGTGGCGGCACGGCAGATACGCAGTATTTT	CAWSVGGGTADTQYF
NA	TRBV7-2	TRBD2	TRBJ2-1	TGTGCCAGCAGCTTAGCGCGGGGGGGCCTTATGGAGTTCTTC	CASSLARGGLMEFF
few	TRBV5-5	TRBD1	TRBJ2-7	TGTGCCAGCAGCTCATCGCTACAGGGGACCGGTGAGCAGTACTTC	CASSSSLQGTGEQYF
few	TRBV30	NA	TRBJ1-2	TGTGCCTGGAGTGATGACTTATATGGCTACACCTTC	CAWSDDLYGYTF
NA	TRBV2	NA	TRBJ2-7	TGTGCCAGCACGCGGCAGCCTACCTACGAGCAGTACTTC	CASTRQPTYEQYF
few	TRBV14	NA	TRBJ1-2	TGTGCCAGCAGCCAACAGGGCGGTTGGGGCTACACCTTC	CASSQQGGWGYTF
few	TRBV4-2	NA	TRBJ2-5	TGTGCCAGCAGCCAACAGGTTCAAGAGACCCAGTACTTC	CASSQQVQETQYF
NA	TRBV2	TRBD2	TRBJ2-5	TGTGCCAGCAATGGACTAGGAGGAGAGACCCAGTACTTC	CASNGLGGETQYF
NA	TRBV29-1	NA	TRBJ2-1	TGCAGCGTTGGGGCGGGGTCAGGGAGCTCCTACAATGAGCAGTTCTTC	CSVGAGSGSSYNEQFF
NA	TRBV5-4	NA	TRBJ1-2	TGTGCCAGCAGCTTACGAGGGAACCATGGCTACACCTTC	CASSLRGNHGYTF
NA	TRBV7-8	NA	TRBJ1-2	TGTGCCAGCAGCTCGCGGGACGTCACCTTCTCCTTC	CASSSRDVTFSF
NA	TRBV5-4	NA	TRBJ2-7	TGTGCCAGCAGCTTGGGGAGGGGCCAAGTCGACGAGCAGTACTTC	CASSLGRGQVDEQYF
NA	TRBV6-5	NA	TRBJ2-7	TGTGCCAGCAGGAAAGACAGTCGCCGCGAGCAGTACTTC	CASRKDSRREQYF
NA	TRBV4-1	TRBD2	TRBJ2-3	TGCGCCAGCAGCCAACCGGGACTAGGGAGATTCACAGATACGCAGTATTTT	CASSQPGLGRFTDTQYF
NA	TRBV2	TRBD2	TRBJ2-7	TGTGCCAGCACCGGGACTAGCAGCGAGCAGTACTTC	CASTGTSSEQYF